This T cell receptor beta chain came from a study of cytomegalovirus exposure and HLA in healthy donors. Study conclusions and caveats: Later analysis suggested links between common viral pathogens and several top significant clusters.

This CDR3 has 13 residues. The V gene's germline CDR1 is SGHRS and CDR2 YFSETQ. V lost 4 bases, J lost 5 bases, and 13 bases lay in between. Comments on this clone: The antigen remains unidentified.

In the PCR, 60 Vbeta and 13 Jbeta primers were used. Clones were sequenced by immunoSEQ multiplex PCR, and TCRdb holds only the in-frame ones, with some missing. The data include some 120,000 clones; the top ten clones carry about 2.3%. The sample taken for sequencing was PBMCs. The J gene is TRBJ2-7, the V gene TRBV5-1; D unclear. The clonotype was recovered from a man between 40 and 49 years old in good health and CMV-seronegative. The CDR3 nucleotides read TGCGCCAGCAGCCCTTCGGGTACCCACGAGCAGTACTTC. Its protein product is CASSPSGTHEQYF.